These 22 T cell receptor beta chains originate from one sample sequenced in a study of T cell responses to AZD1222 COVID-19 vaccine (dated by TCRdb to about 2021). This specimen's time point label, interpreted: baseline before first vaccination. To prepare the library, the immunoSEQ multiplex PCR assay was applied. The source is immuneACCESS, and TCRdb retained only in-frame sequences with V and J called. Part of the clones is not carried over; for the studies checked, unresolved V genes explain less than half of this, and the remainder is unexplained. For this sample there are some 120,000 clones; roughly 87% appear just once. The leading ten clones occupy 1.3% to 1.5% of the sample. The specimen was peripheral blood, collected on day 0 of AZD1222 vaccination. The source of these receptors is an adult in good health.

The V call is TRBV19, the J call TRBJ2-2, with D unresolved. Germline loops: CDR1 LNHDA, CDR2 SQIVND (reference sequence). CDR3 length: 15 amino acids. V was pared by 3 bases and J by 4 bases, with 12 bases between. CDR3 region: CASSMVRTATGELFF. CDR3 bases: TGTGCCAGTAGTATGGTCAGAACGGCCACCGGGGAGCTGTTTTTT.

This sequence joins TRBV11-2 and TRBJ1-1; the match to TRBD1 covers 7 bases. The V gene end was trimmed by 5 bases and the J gene end by 7 bases; junction bases not matched to a gene: 4. The germline CDR1 and CDR2 sequences are SGHAT and FQNNGV. The CDR3 has 12 residues. The CDR3 DNA is TGTGCCAGCAGCCAACAGGGGATTGAAGCTTTCTTT. It encodes CASSQQGIEAFF.

V gene TRBV12-3 or TRBV12-4 combines with J gene TRBJ1-5, with D unclear. Trimming cost V 3 bases and J 1 base, with 4 bases left between them. The CDR3 consists of 13 residues. As DNA, the CDR3 is TGTGCCAGCAGTTTCCGGAGCAATCAGCCCCAGCATTTT. It specifies CASSFRSNQPQHF.

The CDR3 DNA reads as TGTGCCAGCAGACTCGAAAGAGCCTCCTACAATGAGCAGTTCTTC. Translation gives CASRLERASYNEQFF. The rearrangement uses TRBV4-2 and TRBJ2-1; D is uncertain. CDR1 is LGHNA, CDR2 YNFKEQ, per germline. V shed 6 bases and J shed 0 bases, with 12 bases lying between them. The CDR3 runs to 15 residues.

The rearrangement links TRBV7-7 to TRBJ2-5; 13 bases align to TRBD2. The CDR3 runs to 16 residues. Germline V gives CDR1 SSHAT, CDR2 FNYEAQ (reference sequence). Germline trimming cut 5 bases from V and 5 bases from J; bases unmatched to any gene: 8. For the CDR3, the DNA is TGTGCCAGCAGCCTAACTAGCGGGGGGGTCGGGGAGACCCAGTACTTC. Its protein is CASSLTSGGVGETQYF.

The chain uses TRBV7-2 and TRBJ2-1, with D unclear. Trimming stripped 8 bases from V and 4 bases from J, with 6 bases between. CDR3 length: 11 amino acids. Germline-derived CDR1 and CDR2 are SGHTA and FQGNSA. CDR3 amino acids: CASSAYNEQFF. DNA of the CDR3: TGTGCCAGCTCAGCGTACAATGAGCAGTTCTTC.

The CDR3 is CASSQGSQLAGGHFRYASGQYF. The CDR3 nucleotides are TGCGCCAGCAGCCAAGGAAGCCAACTAGCGGGGGGGCACTTTCGCTATGCCAGCGGGCAGTATTTT. The J gene is TRBJ2-3, the V gene TRBV4-1; 13 bases agree with TRBD2. V lost 1 base to trimming and J lost 11 bases; unmatched junction nucleotides: 27. From germline, CDR1 is MGHRA and CDR2 YSYEKL. The CDR3 length is 22 residues.

This sequence joins TRBV25-1 and TRBJ1-4; D is uncertain. Germline V lookup: CDR1 MGHDK, CDR2 SYGVNS. This CDR3 region has 14 residues. Trimming cost V 2 bases and J 5 bases, with 9 bases left between them. CDR3 sequence: CASSEVEENEKLFF. In nucleotides, the CDR3 is TGTGCCAGCAGTGAAGTTGAGGAGAATGAAAAACTGTTTTTT.

V gene TRBV24-1 combines with J gene TRBJ2-5, with 9 bases aligning to TRBD2. Trimming removed 2 bases from V and 5 bases from J; junction bases left unmatched: 8. Germline V gives CDR1 KGHDR, CDR2 SFDVKD. The CDR3 loop spans 16 amino acids. CDR3 in amino acids: CATSDYLTSGQETQYF. The CDR3 DNA reads as TGTGCCACCAGTGATTACCTGACTAGCGGACAGGAGACCCAGTACTTC.

This clone showed up just a few times. V and J are TRBV19 and TRBJ1-5; possible D gene TRBD1, 5 bases. CDR1 and CDR2 from the germline V gene are LNHDA and SQIVND (reference sequence). Trimming shortened V by 6 bases and J by 3 bases, and 12 bases separated the two germline ends. The CDR3 is 14 amino acids. CDR3 in amino acids: CASRSGTHNQPQHF. The CDR3 DNA reads as TGTGCCAGTAGGTCCGGGACCCACAATCAGCCCCAGCATTTT.

The CDR3 sequence is CASSVLPGEKLFF. The CDR3 coding sequence is TGTGCCAGCAGCGTCCTCCCCGGTGAAAAACTGTTTTTT. The chain links TRBV9 to TRBJ1-4; unclear D gene. CDR3 size: 13 residues. Between the trimmed V and J ends, which lost 2 bases and 7 bases, there was a span of 9 bases. The germline V gene encodes CDR1 SGDLS and CDR2 YYNGEE.

The chain is built from TRBV28 and TRBJ2-1, with 10 bases matching TRBD1. V lost 5 bases, J lost 3 bases, and 7 bases stayed unmatched. CDR1 and CDR2 from the germline V gene are MDHEN and SYDVKM. This CDR3 is 16 amino acids long. In DNA form, the CDR3 reads TGTGCCAGCAGTGATACGACAGGGGGCTTCTACAATGAGCAGTTCTTC. It specifies CASSDTTGGFYNEQFF.

The chain's CDR3 is CASSYRAGAAYEQYF. CDR3 nucleotides: TGTGCCAGCAGTTATAGAGCGGGGGCCGCCTACGAGCAGTACTTC. This chain links TRBV6-5 with TRBJ2-7; TRBD2 aligns across 8 bases. The junction had 6 bases not matched to a gene; V was cut back by 3 bases and J by 2 bases. The CDR3 loop spans 15 amino acids. Germline V gene data show CDR1 as MNHEY and CDR2 as SVGAGI.

The chain is built from TRBV9 and TRBJ1-3, with 10 bases identical to TRBD1. The CDR3 is made up of 17 amino acids. With 0 bases clipped from V and 3 bases from J, the junction kept 6 bases outside the gene matches. Germline values: CDR1 SGDLS, CDR2 YYNGEE. This chain's CDR3 is CASSVGGQGVFGNTIYF. The CDR3 DNA sequence: TGTGCCAGCAGCGTAGGAGGACAGGGGGTTTTTGGAAACACCATATATTTT.

The J gene is TRBJ2-7, the V gene TRBV7-2, with 7 bases aligning to TRBD2. V gave up 0 bases and J gave up 2 bases; unmatched junction bases: 4. Per the germline V gene, CDR1 is SGHTA and CDR2 is FQGNSA. This CDR3 comprises 15 residues. The CDR3 DNA is TGTGCCAGCAGCTTAGCCGGGGGGATCACCTACGAGCAGTACTTC. This sequence encodes CASSLAGGITYEQYF.

This clone was counted a single time. The chain couples TRBV28 to TRBJ2-7; D may be TRBD2 (6 bases). Germline CDR1 and CDR2: MDHEN and SYDVKM. V was cut by 8 bases and J by 11 bases, with 22 bases left in between. The CDR3 has 13 amino acids. CDR3 in DNA: TGTGCCAGCGGGTCCCAAGTTAGCGGAGGGAAGTACTTC. This encodes CASGSQVSGGKYF.

V gene TRBV7-2 combines with J gene TRBJ1-5, with D unclear. The CDR3 sequence is 15 residues long. Trimming took off 3 bases at V and 6 bases at J, with 15 bases between the two ends. In germline, CDR1 is SGHTA, CDR2 FQGNSA. Here the CDR3 DNA reads TGTGCCAGCAGCTTCGAAGGGAGGTCTCTTCAGCCCCAGCATTTT. Translation: CASSFEGRSLQPQHF. Supplemented by reference TRBV7-2 and TRBJ1-5, the full variable domain reads GAGVSQSPSNKVTEKGKDVELRCDPISGHTALYWYRQSLGQGLEFLIYFQGNSAPDKSGLPSDRFSAERTGGSVSTLTIQRTQQEDSAVYLCASSFEGRSLQPQHFGDGTRLSIL.

This clone was seen only once. The rearrangement links TRBV7-2 to TRBJ1-6; D gene unclear. Germline CDR1 SGHTA, CDR2 FQGNSA. Trimming pared 0 bases from V and 7 bases from J, leaving 10 bases between. This CDR3 contains 15 residues. The CDR3 loop is CASSLAGGLNSPLHF. The CDR3 region has the DNA TGTGCCAGCAGCTTAGCGGGCGGACTAAATTCACCCCTCCACTTT. The full variable domain, rest sourced from reference TRBV7-2 and TRBJ1-6, is GAGVSQSPSNKVTEKGKDVELRCDPISGHTALYWYRQSLGQGLEFLIYFQGNSAPDKSGLPSDRFSAERTGGSVSTLTIQRTQQEDSAVYLCASSLAGGLNSPLHFGNGTRLTVT.

This clone was recorded only once. The chain recombines TRBV7-8 with TRBJ1-5, with D possibly TRBD1 on 5 matching bases. This CDR3 is 20 amino acids long. The germline V and J ends were trimmed by 5 bases and 0 bases, with 26 bases remaining between them. The germline V gene encodes CDR1 SGHVS and CDR2 FQNEAQ. CDR3 bases: TGTGCCAGCAGCAGAGGATTCTGGACCGCCAAGACAGATAGCAATCAGCCCCAGCATTTT. Its protein product is CASSRGFWTAKTDSNQPQHF.

The V call is TRBV30, the J call TRBJ2-3; 11 bases fit TRBD2. This CDR3 is 19 amino acids long. Germline V CDR1 and CDR2: GTSNPN, SVGIG (reference sequence). V lost 8 bases to trimming and J lost 1 base; unmatched junction nucleotides: 20. CDR3 nucleotide sequence: TGTGCCAGAGGGTGGCTAGCGGGGGGCACGACATCGCGCACAGATACGCAGTATTTT. Its translation: CARGWLAGGTTSRTDTQYF.

This clone is a singleton in its sample. V is TRBV28 and J is TRBJ2-1; 9 bases fit TRBD2. Losses at the gene ends were 6 bases for V and 7 bases for J; bases not matched to a gene: 10. The V gene's germline CDR1 is MDHEN and CDR2 SYDVKM. The CDR3 is 15 amino acids. The CDR3 loop is CASRLPGGGGNEQFF. The CDR3 DNA follows: TGTGCCAGCAGGCTCCCTGGCGGGGGGGGAAATGAGCAGTTCTTC.

This chain links TRBV27 with TRBJ1-6; 8 positions agree with TRBD1. The germline V gene has CDR1 MNHEY and CDR2 SMNVEV (reference sequence). CDR3 length: 15 residues. The trim removed 6 bases at V and 5 bases at J, leaving 6 bases unmatched. The CDR3 loop is CASSLAGGHNSPLHF. CDR3 nucleotide sequence: TGTGCCAGCAGCTTGGCAGGGGGCCATAATTCACCCCTCCACTTT.